The source of this TCR beta chain is a study of PD-L1 blockade in urothelial cancer. Turning to the study itself: Prior exposure to chemotherapy in patients amounted to 0 to 3 regimens received. T cells were recovered from blood samples at a median of around 140,000. General observations from the study: Tumor-associated TCR clones expanded more in blood at 3 weeks in patients with durable benefit.

Worth noting for this clone: Its antigen is undetermined.

Every patient provided from 1 to 8 samples, collected pretreatment and on-treatment. Profiled with immunoSEQ multiplex PCR; TCRdb holds only in-frame clones, not every one. The table lists about 84,000 clones, around 80% of them singletons, with 9.5% in the top ten. The CDR3 runs 13 residues. V was clipped by 3 bases and J by 3 bases, with 6 bases between them. Germline CDR1 and CDR2: SSHAT and FNYEAQ (reference sequence). The receptor was derived from a man in his sixties or seventies with urothelial cancer. The chain employs TRBV7-7 and TRBJ2-1; D is perhaps TRBD1 (5 bases). The sample was PBMCs, taken around atezolizumab (anti-PD-L1) treatment. The CDR3 reads CASSFDSYNEQFF. The DNA for the CDR3 is TGTGCCAGCAGCTTTGACAGCTACAATGAGCAGTTCTTC.